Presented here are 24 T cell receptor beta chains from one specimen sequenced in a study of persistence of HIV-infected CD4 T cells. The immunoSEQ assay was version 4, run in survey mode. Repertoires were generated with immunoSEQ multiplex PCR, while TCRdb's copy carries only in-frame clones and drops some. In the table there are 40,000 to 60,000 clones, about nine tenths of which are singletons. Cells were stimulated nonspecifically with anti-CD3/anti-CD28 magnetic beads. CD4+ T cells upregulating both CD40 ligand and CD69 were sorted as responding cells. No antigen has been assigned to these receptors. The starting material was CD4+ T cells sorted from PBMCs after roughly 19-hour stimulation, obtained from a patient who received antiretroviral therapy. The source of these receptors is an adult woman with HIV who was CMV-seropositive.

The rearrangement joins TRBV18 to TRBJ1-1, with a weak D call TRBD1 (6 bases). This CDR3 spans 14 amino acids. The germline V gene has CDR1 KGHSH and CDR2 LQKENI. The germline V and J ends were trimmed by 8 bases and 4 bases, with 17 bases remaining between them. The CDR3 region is CASHGQLASTEAFF. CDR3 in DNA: TGTGCCAGCCACGGACAGCTTGCGAGCACTGAAGCTTTCTTT.

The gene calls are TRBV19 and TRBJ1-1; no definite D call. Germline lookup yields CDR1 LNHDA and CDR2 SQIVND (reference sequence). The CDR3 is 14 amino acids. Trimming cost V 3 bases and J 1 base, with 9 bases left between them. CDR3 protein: CASSMSGTNTEAFF. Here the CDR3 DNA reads TGTGCCAGTAGTATGTCGGGCACGAACACTGAAGCTTTCTTT.

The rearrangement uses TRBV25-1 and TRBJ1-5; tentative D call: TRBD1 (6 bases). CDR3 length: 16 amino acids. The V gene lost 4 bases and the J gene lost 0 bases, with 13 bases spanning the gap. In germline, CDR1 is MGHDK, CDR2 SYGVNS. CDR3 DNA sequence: TGTGCCAGCAGTGGTAGTTGGGGGCCTAGCAATCAGCCCCAGCATTTT. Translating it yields CASSGSWGPSNQPQHF.

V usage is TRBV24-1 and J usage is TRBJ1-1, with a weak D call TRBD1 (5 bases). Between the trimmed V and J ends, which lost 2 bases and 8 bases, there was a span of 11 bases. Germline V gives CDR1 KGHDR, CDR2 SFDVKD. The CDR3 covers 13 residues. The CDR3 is CATSDSVGTEAFF. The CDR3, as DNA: TGTGCCACCAGTGATTCGGTCGGGACCGAAGCTTTCTTT.

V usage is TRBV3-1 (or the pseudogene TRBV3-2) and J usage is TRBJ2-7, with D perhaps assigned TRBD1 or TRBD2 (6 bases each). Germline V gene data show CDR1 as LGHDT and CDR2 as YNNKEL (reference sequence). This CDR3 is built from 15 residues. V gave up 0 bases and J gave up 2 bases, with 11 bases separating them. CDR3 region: CASSQDQRGPYEQYF. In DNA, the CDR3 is TGTGCCAGCAGCCAAGATCAACGGGGGCCCTACGAGCAGTACTTC.

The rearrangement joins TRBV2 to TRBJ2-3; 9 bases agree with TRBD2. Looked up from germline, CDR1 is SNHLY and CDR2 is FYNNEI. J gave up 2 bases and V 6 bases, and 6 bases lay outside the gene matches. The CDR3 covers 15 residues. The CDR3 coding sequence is TGTGCCAGCAGCGCGACTAGCGGAACCACAGATACGCAGTATTTT. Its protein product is CASSATSGTTDTQYF.

The CDR3 loop is CASSQLSGTYNSPLHF. The DNA for the CDR3 is TGCGCCAGCAGCCAGCTGTCCGGGACCTATAATTCACCCCTCCACTTT. The V call is TRBV4-1, the J call TRBJ1-6; no clear D gene. Trimming stripped 3 bases from V and 2 bases from J, with 11 bases between. Germline V gene lookup returns CDR1 MGHRA and CDR2 YSYEKL. This CDR3 is built from 16 residues.

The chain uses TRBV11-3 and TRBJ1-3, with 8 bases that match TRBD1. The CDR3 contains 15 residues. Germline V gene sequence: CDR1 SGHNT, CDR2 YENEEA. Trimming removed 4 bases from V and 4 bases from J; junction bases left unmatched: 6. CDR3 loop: CASSYSAGGGNTIYF. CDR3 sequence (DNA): TGTGCCAGCAGCTATTCGGCAGGGGGCGGAAACACCATATATTTT.

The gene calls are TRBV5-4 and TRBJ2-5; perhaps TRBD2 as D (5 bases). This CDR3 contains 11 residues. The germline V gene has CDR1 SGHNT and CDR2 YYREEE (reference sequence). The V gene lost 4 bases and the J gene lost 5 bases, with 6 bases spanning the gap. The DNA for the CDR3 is TGTGCCAGCAGCCGAGGGGAGACCCAGTACTTC. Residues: CASSRGETQYF. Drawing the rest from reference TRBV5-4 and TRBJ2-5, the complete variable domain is ETGVTQSPTHLIKTRGQQVTLRCSSQSGHNTVSWYQQALGQGPQFIFQYYREEENGRGNFPPRFSGLQFPNYSSELNVNALELDDSALYLCASSRGETQYFGPGTRLLVL.

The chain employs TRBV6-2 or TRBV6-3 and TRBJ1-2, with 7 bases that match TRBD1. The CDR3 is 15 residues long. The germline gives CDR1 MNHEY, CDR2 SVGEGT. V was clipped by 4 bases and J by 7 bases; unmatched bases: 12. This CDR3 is CASSFFATGNGGYTF. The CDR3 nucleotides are TGTGCCAGCAGTTTCTTTGCGACAGGGAATGGTGGCTACACCTTC.

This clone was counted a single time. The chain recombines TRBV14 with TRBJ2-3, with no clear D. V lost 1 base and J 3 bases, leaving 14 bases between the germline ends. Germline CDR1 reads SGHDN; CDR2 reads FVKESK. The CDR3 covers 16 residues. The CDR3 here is CASSQAGGFRTDTQYF. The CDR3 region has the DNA TGTGCCAGCAGCCAAGCTGGCGGCTTCAGGACAGATACGCAGTATTTT.

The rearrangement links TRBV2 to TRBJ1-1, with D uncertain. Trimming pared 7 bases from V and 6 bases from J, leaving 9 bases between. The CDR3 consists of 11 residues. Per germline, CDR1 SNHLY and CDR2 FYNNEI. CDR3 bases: TGTGCCAGCAAATTAGGGCCTGAAGCTTTCTTT. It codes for CASKLGPEAFF.

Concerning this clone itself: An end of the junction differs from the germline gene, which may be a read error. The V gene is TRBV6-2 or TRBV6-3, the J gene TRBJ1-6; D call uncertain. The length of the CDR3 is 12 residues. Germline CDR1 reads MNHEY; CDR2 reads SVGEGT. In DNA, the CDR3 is TGTGCCAGCAGTTACTCAATGGCGGCCAGCGTGTTT. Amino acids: CASSYSMAASVF.

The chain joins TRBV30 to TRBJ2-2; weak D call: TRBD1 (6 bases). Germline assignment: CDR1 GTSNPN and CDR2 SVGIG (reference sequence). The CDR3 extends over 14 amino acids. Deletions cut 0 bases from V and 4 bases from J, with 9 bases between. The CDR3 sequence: CAWSVSRGTGELFF. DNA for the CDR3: TGTGCCTGGAGTGTAAGCAGGGGCACCGGGGAGCTGTTTTTT.

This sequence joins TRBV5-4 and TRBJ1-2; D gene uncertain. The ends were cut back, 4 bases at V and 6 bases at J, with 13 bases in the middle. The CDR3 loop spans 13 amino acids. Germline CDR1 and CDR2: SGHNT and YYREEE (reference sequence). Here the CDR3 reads CASSQPRGDGYTF. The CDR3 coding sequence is TGTGCCAGCAGCCAACCCCGAGGTGATGGCTACACCTTC.

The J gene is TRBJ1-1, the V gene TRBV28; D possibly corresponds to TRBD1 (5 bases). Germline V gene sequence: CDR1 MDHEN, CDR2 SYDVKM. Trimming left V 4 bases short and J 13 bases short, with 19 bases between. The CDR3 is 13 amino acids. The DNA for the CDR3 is TGTGCCAGCAGTTCGGGACCCCGGGTTTGGGGTTTCTTT. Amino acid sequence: CASSSGPRVWGFF.

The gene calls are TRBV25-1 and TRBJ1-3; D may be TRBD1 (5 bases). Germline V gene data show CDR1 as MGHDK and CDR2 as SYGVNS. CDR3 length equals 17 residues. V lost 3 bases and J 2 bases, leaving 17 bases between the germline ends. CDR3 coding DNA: TGTGCCAGCAGTGAGGCAGGGAGAACGATGGCTGGAAACACCATATATTTT. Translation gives CASSEAGRTMAGNTIYF. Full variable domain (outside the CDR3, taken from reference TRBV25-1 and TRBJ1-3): EADIYQTPRYLVIGTGKKITLECSQTMGHDKMYWYQQDPGMELHLIHYSYGVNSTEKGDLSSESTVSRIRTEHFPLTLESARPSHTSQYLCASSEAGRTMAGNTIYFGEGSWLTVV.

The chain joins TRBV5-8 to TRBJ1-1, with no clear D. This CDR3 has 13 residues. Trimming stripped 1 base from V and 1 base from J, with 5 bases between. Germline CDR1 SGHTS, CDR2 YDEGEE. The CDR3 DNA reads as TGTGCCAGCAGCTTGTATGAGAACACTGAAGCTTTCTTT. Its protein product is CASSLYENTEAFF.

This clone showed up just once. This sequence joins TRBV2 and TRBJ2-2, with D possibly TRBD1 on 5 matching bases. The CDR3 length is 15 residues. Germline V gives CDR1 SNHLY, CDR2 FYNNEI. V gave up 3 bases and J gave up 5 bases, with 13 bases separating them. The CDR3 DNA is TGTGCCAGCAGTGAGTCCCAGGGCTTGACCGGGGAGCTGTTTTTT. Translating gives CASSESQGLTGELFF.

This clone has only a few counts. DNA of the CDR3: TGTGCCAGCAGCGCACAACCAGCGGGGCAGGGAGCTTTCTTT. As protein: CASSAQPAGQGAFF. The gene calls are TRBV7-3 and TRBJ1-1, with D maybe TRBD1 (5 bases). Trimming cost V 5 bases and J 10 bases, with 20 bases left between them. Per the germline V gene, CDR1 is SGHTA and CDR2 is FQGTGA. The CDR3 consists of 14 residues.

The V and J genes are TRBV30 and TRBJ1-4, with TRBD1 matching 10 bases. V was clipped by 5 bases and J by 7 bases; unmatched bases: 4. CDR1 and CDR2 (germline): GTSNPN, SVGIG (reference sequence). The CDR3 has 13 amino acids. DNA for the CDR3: TGTGCCTGGGGGACAGGGGCAAGTGAAAAACTGTTTTTT. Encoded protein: CAWGTGASEKLFF.

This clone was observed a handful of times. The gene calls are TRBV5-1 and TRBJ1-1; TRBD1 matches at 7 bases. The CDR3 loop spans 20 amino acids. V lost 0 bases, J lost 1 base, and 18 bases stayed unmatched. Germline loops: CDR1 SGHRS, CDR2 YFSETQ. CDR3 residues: CASSLGILKLGGTANTEAFF. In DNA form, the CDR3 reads TGCGCCAGCAGCTTGGGGATTCTTAAATTAGGGGGGACAGCGAACACTGAAGCTTTCTTT. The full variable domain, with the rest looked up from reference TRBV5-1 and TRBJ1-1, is KAGVTQTPRYLIKTRGQQVTLSCSPISGHRSVSWYQQTPGQGLQFLFEYFSETQRNKGNFPGRFSGRQFSNSRSEMNVSTLELGDSALYLCASSLGILKLGGTANTEAFFGQGTRLTVV.

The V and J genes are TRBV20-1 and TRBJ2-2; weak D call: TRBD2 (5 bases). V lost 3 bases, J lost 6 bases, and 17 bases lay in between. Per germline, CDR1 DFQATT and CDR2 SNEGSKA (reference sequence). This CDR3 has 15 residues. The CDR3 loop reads CSASPQPTRSGELFF. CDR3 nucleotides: TGCAGTGCTAGTCCCCAACCTACTAGATCCGGGGAGCTGTTTTTT.

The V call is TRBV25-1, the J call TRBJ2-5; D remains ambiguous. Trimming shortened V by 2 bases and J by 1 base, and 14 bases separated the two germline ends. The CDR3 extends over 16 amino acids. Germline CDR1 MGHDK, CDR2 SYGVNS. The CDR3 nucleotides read TGTGCCAGCAGTGAAAGCGACCGAACTTTCCAAGAGACCCAGTACTTC. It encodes CASSESDRTFQETQYF.